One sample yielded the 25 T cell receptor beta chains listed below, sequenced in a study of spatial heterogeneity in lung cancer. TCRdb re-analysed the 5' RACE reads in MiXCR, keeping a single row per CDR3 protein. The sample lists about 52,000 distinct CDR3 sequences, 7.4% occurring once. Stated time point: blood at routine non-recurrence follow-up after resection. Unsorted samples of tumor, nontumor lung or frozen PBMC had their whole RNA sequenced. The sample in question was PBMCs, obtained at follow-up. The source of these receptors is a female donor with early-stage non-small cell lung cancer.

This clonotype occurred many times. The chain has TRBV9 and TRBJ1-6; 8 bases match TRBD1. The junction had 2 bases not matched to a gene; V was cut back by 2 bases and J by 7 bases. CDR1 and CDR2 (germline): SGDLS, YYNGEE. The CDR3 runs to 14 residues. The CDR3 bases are TGTGCCAGCAGCGTGGACAGGGTCAATTCACCCCTCCACTTT. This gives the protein CASSVDRVNSPLHF.

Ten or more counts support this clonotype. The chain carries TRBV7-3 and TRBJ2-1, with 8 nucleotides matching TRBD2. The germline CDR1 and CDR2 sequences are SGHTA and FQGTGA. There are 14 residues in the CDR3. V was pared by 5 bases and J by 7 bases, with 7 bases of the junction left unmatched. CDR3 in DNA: TGTGCCAGCAGCCCGGGGGGGTTAGGAAATGAGCAGTTCTTC. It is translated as CASSPGGLGNEQFF. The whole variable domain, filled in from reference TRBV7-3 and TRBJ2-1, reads GAGVSQTPSNKVTEKGKYVELRCDPISGHTALYWYRQSLGQGPEFLIYFQGTGAADDSGLPNDRFFAVRPEGSVSTLKIQRTERGDSAVYLCASSPGGLGNEQFFGPGTRLTVL.

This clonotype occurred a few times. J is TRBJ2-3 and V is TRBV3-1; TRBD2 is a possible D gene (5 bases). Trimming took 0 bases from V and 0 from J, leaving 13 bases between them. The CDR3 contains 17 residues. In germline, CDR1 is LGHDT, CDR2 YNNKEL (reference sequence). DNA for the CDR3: TGTGCCAGCAGCCAAGACTGGAGCGGCCCAAGCACAGATACGCAGTATTTT. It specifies CASSQDWSGPSTDTQYF.

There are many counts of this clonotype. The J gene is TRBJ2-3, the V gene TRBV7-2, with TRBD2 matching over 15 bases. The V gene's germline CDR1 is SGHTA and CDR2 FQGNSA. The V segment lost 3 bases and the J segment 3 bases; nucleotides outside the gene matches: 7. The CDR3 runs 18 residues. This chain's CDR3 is CASSFRTGLAGGTDTQYF. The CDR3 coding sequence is TGTGCCAGCAGCTTCAGAACGGGACTAGCGGGGGGAACAGATACGCAGTATTTT.

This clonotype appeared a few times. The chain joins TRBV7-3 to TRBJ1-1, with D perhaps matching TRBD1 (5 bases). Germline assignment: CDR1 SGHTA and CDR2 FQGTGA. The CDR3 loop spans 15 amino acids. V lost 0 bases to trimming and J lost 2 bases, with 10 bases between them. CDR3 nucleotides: TGTGCCAGCAGCTTAACGTCCAGGGTAAACACTGAAGCTTTCTTT. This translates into CASSLTSRVNTEAFF.

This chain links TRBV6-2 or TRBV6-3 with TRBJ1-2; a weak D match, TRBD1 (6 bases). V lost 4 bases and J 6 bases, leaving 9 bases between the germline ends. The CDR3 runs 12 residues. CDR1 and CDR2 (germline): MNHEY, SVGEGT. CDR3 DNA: TGTGCCAGCAGTTTACAGGGAAATGGCTACACCTTC. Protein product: CASSLQGNGYTF.

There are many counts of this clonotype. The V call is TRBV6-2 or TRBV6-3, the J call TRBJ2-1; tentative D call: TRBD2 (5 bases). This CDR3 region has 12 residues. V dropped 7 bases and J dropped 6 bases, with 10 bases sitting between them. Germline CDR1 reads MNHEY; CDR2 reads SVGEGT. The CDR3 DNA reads TGTGCCAGCAAACCCCGGGGCAATGAGCAGTTCTTC. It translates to CASKPRGNEQFF.

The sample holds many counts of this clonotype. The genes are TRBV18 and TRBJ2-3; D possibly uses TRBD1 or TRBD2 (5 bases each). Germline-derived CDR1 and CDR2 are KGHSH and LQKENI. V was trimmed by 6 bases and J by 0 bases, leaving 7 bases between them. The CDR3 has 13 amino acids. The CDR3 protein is CASSRDSTDTQYF. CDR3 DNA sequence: TGTGCCAGCTCCCGGGACAGCACAGATACGCAGTATTTT.

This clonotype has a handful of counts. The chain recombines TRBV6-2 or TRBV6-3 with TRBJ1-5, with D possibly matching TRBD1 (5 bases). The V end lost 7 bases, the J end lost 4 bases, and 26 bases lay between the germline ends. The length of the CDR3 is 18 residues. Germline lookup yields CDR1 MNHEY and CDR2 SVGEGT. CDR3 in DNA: TGTGCCAGCACCCTATCGCGAGGGGCGATCGGATCTAATCAGCCCCAGCATTTT. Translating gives CASTLSRGAIGSNQPQHF.

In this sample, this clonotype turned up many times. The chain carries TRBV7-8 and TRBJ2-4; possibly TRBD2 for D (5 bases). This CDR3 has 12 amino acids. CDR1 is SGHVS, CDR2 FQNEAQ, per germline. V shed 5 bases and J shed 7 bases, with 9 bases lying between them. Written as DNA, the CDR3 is TGTGCCAGCAGCCAAAGAGGGAACATTCAGTACTTC. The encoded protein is CASSQRGNIQYF.

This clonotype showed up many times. Here the CDR3 reads CASSRGRAEETQYF. CDR3 nucleotide sequence: TGCGCCAGCAGCCGGGGCAGGGCTGAGGAGACCCAGTACTTC. The chain is built from TRBV4-1 and TRBJ2-5, with a possible D match to TRBD1 (5 bases). Trimming removed 4 bases from V and 5 bases from J, with 14 bases in between. This CDR3 comprises 14 residues. In germline, CDR1 is MGHRA, CDR2 YSYEKL.

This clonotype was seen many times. Here the CDR3 reads CASDQRDRDTGELFF. The CDR3, as DNA: TGTGCCAGCGACCAGAGGGACAGGGACACCGGGGAGCTGTTTTTT. This chain links TRBV12-3 or TRBV12-4 with TRBJ2-2; 9 bases agree with TRBD1. The CDR3 has 15 amino acids. V was pared by 8 bases and J by 3 bases, with 7 bases of the junction left unmatched.

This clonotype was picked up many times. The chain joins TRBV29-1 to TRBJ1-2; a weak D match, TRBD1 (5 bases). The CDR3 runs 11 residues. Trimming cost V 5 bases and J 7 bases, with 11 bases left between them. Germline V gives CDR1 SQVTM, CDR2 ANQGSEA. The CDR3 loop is CSVTQGRGYTF. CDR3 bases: TGCAGCGTTACGCAGGGACGTGGCTACACCTTC.

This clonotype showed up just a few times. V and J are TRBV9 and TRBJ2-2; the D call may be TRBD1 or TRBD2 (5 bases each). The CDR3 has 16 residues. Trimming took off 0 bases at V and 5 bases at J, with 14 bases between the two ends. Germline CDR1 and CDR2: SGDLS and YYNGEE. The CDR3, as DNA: TGTGCCAGCAGCGTAGCTACGACGGGGCGGACCGGGGAGCTGTTTTTT. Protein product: CASSVATTGRTGELFF.

The CDR3: CASSLDRSNTEAFF. Written as DNA, the CDR3 is TGCGCCAGCAGCTTGGACAGGTCGAACACTGAAGCTTTCTTT. The chain is built from TRBV5-1 and TRBJ1-1; a weak D match, TRBD1 (5 bases). Germline V gives CDR1 SGHRS, CDR2 YFSETQ. CDR3 length equals 14 residues. V was pared by 0 bases and J by 1 base, with 7 bases between.

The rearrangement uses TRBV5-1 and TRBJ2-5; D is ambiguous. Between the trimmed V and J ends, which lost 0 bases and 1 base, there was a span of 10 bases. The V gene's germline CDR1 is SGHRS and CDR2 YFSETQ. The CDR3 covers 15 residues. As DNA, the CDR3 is TGCGCCAGCAGCTTGGATGGCCTAACCCAAGAGACCCAGTACTTC. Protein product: CASSLDGLTQETQYF.

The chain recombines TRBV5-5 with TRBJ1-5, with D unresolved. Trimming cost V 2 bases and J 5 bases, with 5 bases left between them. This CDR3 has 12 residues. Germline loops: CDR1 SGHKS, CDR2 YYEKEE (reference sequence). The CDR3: CASSFPDQPQHF. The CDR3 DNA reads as TGTGCCAGCAGCTTTCCAGATCAGCCCCAGCATTTT.

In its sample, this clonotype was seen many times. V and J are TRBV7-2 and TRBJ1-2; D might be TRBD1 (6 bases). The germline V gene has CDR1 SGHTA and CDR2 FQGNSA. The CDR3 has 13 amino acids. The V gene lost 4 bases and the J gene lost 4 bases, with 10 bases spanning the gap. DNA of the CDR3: TGTGCCAGCAGCTCAGGACAGCGCTATGGCTACACCTTC. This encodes CASSSGQRYGYTF. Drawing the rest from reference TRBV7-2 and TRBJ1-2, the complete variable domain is GAGVSQSPSNKVTEKGKDVELRCDPISGHTALYWYRQSLGQGLEFLIYFQGNSAPDKSGLPSDRFSAERTGGSVSTLTIQRTQQEDSAVYLCASSSGQRYGYTFGSGTRLTVV.

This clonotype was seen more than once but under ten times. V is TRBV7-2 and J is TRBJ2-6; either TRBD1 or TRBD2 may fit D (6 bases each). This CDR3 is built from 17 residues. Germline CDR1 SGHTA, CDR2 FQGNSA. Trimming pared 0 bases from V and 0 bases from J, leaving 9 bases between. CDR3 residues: CASSLASGASGANVLTF. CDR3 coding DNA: TGTGCCAGCAGCTTAGCTTCGGGGGCCTCTGGGGCCAACGTCCTGACTTTC. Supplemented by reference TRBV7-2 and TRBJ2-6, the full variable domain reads GAGVSQSPSNKVTEKGKDVELRCDPISGHTALYWYRQSLGQGLEFLIYFQGNSAPDKSGLPSDRFSAERTGGSVSTLTIQRTQQEDSAVYLCASSLASGASGANVLTFGAGSRLTVL.

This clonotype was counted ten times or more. CDR3: CASSLLQGLSGANVLTF. CDR3 DNA: TGTGCCAGCAGTTTACTTCAGGGGCTGTCTGGGGCCAACGTCCTGACTTTC. V and J are TRBV28 and TRBJ2-6, with D tentatively TRBD1 (6 bases). The ends were cut back, 2 bases at V and 1 base at J, with 12 bases in the middle. Germline CDR1 MDHEN, CDR2 SYDVKM. The CDR3 runs to 17 residues.

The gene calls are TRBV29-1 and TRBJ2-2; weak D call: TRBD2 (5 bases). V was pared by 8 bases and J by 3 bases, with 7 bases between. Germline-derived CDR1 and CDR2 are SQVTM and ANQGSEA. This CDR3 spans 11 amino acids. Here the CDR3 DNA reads TGCAGCACTAGGCACACCGGGGAGCTGTTTTTT. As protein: CSTRHTGELFF.

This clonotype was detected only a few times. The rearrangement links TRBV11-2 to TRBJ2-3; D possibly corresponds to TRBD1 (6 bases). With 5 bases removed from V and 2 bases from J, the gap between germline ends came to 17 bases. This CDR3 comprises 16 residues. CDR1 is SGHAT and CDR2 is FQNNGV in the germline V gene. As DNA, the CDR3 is TGTGCCAGCAGCCTCAGGGGAATTACTAACACAGATACGCAGTATTTT. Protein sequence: CASSLRGITNTDTQYF.

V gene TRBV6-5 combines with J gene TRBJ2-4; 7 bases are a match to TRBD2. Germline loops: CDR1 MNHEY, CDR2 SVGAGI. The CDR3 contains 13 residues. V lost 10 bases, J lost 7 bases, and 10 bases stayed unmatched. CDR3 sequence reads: CATGPQGGNIQYF. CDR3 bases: TGTGCCACAGGCCCCCAGGGAGGGAACATTCAGTACTTC.

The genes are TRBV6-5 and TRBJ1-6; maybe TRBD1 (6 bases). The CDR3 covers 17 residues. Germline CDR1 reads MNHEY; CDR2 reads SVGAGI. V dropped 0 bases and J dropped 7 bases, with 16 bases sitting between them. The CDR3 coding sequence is TGTGCCAGCAGTTACTCGAGTCGTCGGGGGCAAAATTCACCCCTCCACTTT. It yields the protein CASSYSSRRGQNSPLHF.

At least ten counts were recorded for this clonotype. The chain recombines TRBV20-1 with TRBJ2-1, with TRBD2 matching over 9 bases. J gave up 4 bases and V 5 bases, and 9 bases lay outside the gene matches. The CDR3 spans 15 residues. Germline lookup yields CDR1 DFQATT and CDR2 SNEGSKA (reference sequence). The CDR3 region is CSAALSGGPYNEQFF. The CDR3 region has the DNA TGCAGTGCTGCCCTGAGCGGGGGGCCTTACAATGAGCAGTTCTTC.